A selection of T cell receptor beta chains follows, all from one sample in a study of CD8+ T cells in alopecia areata. Method: immunoSEQ multiplex PCR; TCRdb's copy keeps in-frame clones and lacks some. The top ten hold 4% to 5.5% of the sample, which has approximately 150,000 clones, 55% seen once. Sequenced sample: CD4+ T cells sorted from blood. All receptors come from a human donor in good health. CDR3s include the opening cysteine and the closing phenylalanine or tryptophan. The order of the fields is D gene, V gene, CDR3 protein. The D gene is left open where the match is weak.

d_gene: TRBD2
v_gene: TRBV20-1
CDR3aa: CSAAGSGEQFF

d_gene: NA
v_gene: TRBV12-5
CDR3aa: CASGLPTREPDPAKNIQYF

d_gene: TRBD2
v_gene: TRBV27
CDR3aa: CASSTPPPTISGVEYNEQFF

d_gene: NA
v_gene: TRBV7-9
CDR3aa: CASSYNQNTEAFF

d_gene: NA
v_gene: TRBV5-1
CDR3aa: CASSPGTIGNEQFF

d_gene: TRBD2
v_gene: TRBV25-1
CDR3aa: CASRLAGLIGETQYF

d_gene: NA
v_gene: TRBV27
CDR3aa: CASSGGRLAGANVLTF

d_gene: NA
v_gene: TRBV30
CDR3aa: CAWSLPGWRVYGYTF

d_gene: NA
v_gene: TRBV9
CDR3aa: CASSVDEGGTEAFF

d_gene: TRBD1
v_gene: TRBV28
CDR3aa: CASSGGGRNEKLFF

d_gene: NA
v_gene: TRBV30
CDR3aa: CASNTGFSGANVLTF

d_gene: TRBD2
v_gene: TRBV7-2
CDR3aa: CASSLAMGGAYNEQFF

d_gene: TRBD2
v_gene: TRBV29-1
CDR3aa: CSVAQVAGQETQYF

d_gene: TRBD2
v_gene: TRBV29-1
CDR3aa: CSVLGGRAREQFF

d_gene: TRBD2
v_gene: TRBV11-2
CDR3aa: CASSLGTLAGVYNEQFF

d_gene: TRBD2
v_gene: TRBV18
CDR3aa: CASSPFGSGSLSPYEQYF

d_gene: TRBD1
v_gene: TRBV11-2
CDR3aa: CASSLVPGGRGEAFF

d_gene: NA
v_gene: TRBV4-1
CDR3aa: CASSSKPGELFF

d_gene: NA
v_gene: TRBV10-3
CDR3aa: CAISESASSYEQYF

d_gene: TRBD1
v_gene: TRBV19
CDR3aa: CASKGQAVNQPQHF

d_gene: NA
v_gene: TRBV7-9
CDR3aa: CASSPQPTGELFF

d_gene: NA
v_gene: TRBV29-1
CDR3aa: CSGSTGLMGEQYF

d_gene: NA
v_gene: TRBV28
CDR3aa: CASRWRATYNEQFF

d_gene: NA
v_gene: TRBV6-5
CDR3aa: CASSPTGGGTYGYTF

d_gene: NA
v_gene: TRBV18
CDR3aa: CASSPYLRSGANVLTF

d_gene: NA
v_gene: TRBV5-1
CDR3aa: CASSQTLEEQYF

d_gene: NA
v_gene: TRBV15
CDR3aa: CATSRGGVNTEAFF

d_gene: NA
v_gene: TRBV30
CDR3aa: CAWSVLVTGELFF

d_gene: TRBD1
v_gene: TRBV30
CDR3aa: CAWGTGDQPQHF

d_gene: NA
v_gene: TRBV5-6
CDR3aa: CASSWLTGNRYEQYF

d_gene: NA
v_gene: TRBV30
CDR3aa: CAWSRSTNQPQHF

d_gene: TRBD2
v_gene: TRBV5-4
CDR3aa: CASSRGRGDTQYF

d_gene: NA
v_gene: TRBV23-1
CDR3aa: CASSQSRQPPVPWNEQFF

d_gene: TRBD1
v_gene: TRBV2
CDR3aa: CASRGQSFGYTF

d_gene: NA
v_gene: TRBV5-8
CDR3aa: CASSPRAGPTYEQYF